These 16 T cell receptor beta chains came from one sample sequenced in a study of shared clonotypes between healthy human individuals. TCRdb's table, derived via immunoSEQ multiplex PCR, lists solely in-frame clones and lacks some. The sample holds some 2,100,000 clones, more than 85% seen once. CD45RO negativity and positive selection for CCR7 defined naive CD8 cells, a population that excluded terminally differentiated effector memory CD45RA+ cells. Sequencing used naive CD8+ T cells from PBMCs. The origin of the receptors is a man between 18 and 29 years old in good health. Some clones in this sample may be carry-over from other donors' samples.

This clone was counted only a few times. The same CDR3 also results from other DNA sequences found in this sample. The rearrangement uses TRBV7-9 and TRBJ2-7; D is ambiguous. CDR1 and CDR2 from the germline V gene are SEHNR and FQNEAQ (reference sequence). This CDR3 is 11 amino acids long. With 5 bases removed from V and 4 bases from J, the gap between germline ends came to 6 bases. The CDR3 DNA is TGTGCCAGCAGCGCCGATTACGAGCAGTACTTC. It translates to CASSADYEQYF.

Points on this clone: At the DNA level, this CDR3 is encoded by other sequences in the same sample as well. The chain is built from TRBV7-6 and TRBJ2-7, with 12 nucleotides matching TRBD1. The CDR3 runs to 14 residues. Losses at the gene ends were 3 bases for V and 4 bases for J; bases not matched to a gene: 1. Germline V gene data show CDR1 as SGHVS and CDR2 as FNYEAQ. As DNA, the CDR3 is TGTGCCAGCAGCTTGGGACAGGGGGCGTACGAGCAGTACTTC. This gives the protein CASSLGQGAYEQYF.

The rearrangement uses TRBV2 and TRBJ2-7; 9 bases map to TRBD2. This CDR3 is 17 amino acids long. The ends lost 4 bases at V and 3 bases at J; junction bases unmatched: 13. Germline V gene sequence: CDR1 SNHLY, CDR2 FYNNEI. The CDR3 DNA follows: TGTGCCAGCAGTGCTATACCCGGGACTAGCTTCTACTACGAGCAGTACTTC. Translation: CASSAIPGTSFYYEQYF.

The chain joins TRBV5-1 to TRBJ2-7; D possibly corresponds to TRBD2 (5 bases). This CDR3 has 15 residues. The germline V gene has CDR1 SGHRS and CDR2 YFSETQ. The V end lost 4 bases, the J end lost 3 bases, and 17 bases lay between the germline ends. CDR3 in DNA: TGCGCCAGCAGCAACCCCCGGACCGGGATCTACGAGCAGTACTTC. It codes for CASSNPRTGIYEQYF.

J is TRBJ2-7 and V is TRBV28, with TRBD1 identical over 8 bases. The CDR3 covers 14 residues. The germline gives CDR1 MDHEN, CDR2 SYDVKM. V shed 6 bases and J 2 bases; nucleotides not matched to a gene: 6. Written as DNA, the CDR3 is TGTGCCAGCAGGACCTACAGGGGGGCCTACGAGCAGTACTTC. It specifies CASRTYRGAYEQYF.

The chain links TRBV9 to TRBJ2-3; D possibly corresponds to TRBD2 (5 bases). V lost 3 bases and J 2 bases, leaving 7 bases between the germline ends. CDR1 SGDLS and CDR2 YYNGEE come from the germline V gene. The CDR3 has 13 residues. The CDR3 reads CASSEADTDTQYF. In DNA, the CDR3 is TGTGCCAGCAGCGAAGCGGACACAGATACGCAGTATTTT. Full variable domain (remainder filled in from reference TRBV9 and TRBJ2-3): DSGVTQTPKHLITATGQRVTLRCSPRSGDLSVYWYQQSLDQGLQFLIQYYNGEERAKGNILERFSAQQFPDLHSELNLSSLELGDSALYFCASSEADTDTQYFGPGTRLTVL.

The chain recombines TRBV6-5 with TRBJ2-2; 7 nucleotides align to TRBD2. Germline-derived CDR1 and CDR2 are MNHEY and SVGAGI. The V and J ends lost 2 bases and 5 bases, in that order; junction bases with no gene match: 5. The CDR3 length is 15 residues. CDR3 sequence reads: CASSYGGEGTGELFF. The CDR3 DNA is TGTGCCAGCAGTTACGGCGGGGAGGGAACCGGGGAGCTGTTTTTT.

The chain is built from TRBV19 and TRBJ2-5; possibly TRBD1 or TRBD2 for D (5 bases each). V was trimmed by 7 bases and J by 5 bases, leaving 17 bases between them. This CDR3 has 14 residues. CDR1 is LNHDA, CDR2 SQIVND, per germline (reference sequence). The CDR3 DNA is TGTGCCAGTACCTCAACCAGCGAGGGGGAGACCCAGTACTTC. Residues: CASTSTSEGETQYF.

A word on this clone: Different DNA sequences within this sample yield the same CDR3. As DNA, the CDR3 is TGTGCCATCAGTGAGTCCGCAGTTTCCTACGAGCAGTACTTC. As protein: CAISESAVSYEQYF. This chain connects TRBV10-3 to TRBJ2-7; D gene uncertain. Germline CDR1 and CDR2: ENHRY and SYGVKD. The CDR3 extends over 14 amino acids. V lost 0 bases, J lost 1 base, and 7 bases lay in between.

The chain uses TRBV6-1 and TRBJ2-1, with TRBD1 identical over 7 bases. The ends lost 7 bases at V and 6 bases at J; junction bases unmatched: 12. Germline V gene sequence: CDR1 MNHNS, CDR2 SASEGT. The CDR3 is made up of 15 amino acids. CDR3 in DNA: TGTGCCAGCACGGCCGGGACAGTCTTCGTCAATGAGCAGTTCTTC. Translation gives CASTAGTVFVNEQFF.

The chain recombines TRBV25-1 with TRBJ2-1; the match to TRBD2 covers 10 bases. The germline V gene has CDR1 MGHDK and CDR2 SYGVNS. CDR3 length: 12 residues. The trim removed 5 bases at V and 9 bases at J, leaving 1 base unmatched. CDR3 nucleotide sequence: TGTGCCAGCAGTAGACTAGCGGGTGAGCAGTTCTTC. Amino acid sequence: CASSRLAGEQFF.

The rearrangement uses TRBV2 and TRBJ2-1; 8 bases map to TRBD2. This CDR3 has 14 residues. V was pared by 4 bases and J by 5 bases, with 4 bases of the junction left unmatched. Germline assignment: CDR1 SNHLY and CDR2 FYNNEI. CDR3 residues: CASSGVAGNNEQFF. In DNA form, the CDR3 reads TGTGCCAGCAGTGGCGTAGCGGGAAACAATGAGCAGTTCTTC.

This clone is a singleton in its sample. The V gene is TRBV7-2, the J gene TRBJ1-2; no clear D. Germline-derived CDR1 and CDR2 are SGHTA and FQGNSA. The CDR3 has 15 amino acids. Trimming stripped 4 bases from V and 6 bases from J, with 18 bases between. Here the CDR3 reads CASSSFFGLADGYTF. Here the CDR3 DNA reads TGTGCCAGCAGCTCCTTTTTCGGGTTGGCGGATGGCTACACCTTC.

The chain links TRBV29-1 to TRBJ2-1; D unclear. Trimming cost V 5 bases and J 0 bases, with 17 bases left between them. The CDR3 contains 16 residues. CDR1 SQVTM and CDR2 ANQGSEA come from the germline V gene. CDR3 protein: CSVIQRKDSSYNEQFF. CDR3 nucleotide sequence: TGCAGCGTTATACAACGTAAGGATAGCTCCTACAATGAGCAGTTCTTC.

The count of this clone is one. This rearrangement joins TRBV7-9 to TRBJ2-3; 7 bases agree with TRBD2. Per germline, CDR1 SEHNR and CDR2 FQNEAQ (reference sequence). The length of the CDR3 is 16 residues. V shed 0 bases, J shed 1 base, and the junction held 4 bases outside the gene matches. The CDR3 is CASSLAREFGTDTQYF. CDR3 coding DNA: TGTGCCAGCAGCTTAGCGCGGGAGTTCGGCACAGATACGCAGTATTTT.

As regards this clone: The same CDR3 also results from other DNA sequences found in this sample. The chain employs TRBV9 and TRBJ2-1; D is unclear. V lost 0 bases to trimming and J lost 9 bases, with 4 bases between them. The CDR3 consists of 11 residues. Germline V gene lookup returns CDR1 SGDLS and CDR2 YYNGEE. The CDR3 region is CASSVGAEQFF. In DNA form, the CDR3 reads TGTGCCAGCAGCGTAGGGGCTGAGCAGTTCTTC.